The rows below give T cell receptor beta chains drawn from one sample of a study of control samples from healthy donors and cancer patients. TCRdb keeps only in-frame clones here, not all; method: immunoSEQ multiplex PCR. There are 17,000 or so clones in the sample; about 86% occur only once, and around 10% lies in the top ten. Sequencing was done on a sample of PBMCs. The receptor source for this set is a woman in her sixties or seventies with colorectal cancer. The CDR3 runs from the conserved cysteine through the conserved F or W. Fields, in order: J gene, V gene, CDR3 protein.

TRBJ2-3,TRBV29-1,CSVLAGGPTDTQYF
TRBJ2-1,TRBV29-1,CSVDGFGREQFF
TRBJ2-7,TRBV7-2,CASSFTSSSYEQYF
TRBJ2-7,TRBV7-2,CASSQRAYEQYF
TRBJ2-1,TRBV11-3,CASSPTDGEQFF
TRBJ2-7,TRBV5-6,CASSLEGEPYEQYF
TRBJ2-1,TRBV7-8,CASSLGSPVALSYNEQFF
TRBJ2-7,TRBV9,CASSVASSGPSSYEQYF
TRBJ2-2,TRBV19,CASTPGTDTGELFF
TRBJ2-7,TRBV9,CASSVGGLYEQYF
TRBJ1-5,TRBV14,CASSLVRDRRGLSNQPQHF
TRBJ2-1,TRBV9,CASSVPVGEQFF
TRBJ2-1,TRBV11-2,CASSLWRAEQFF
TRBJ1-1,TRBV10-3,CAISGQGHEAFF
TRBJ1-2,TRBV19,CASSIADRANYGYTF
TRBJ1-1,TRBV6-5,CASSAGQNTEAFF
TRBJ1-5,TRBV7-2,CASSLGGASNQPQHF
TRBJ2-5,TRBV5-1,CASSLSGQGVETQYF
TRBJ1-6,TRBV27,CASSFGPYNSPLHF
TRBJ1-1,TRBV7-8,CASSSVSRDTEAFF
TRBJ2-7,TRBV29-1,CSASSRGANEQYF
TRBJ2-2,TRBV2,CASSVQGPKNTGELFF
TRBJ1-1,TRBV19,CASSMSRAAEAFF
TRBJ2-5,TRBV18,CASSPSRGMYGETQYF
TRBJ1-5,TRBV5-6,CASSIRGNGNQPQHF
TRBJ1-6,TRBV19,CASSFLGLNSPLHF
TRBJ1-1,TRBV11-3,CASSLQGNTEAFF
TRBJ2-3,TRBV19,CASSLKETSGGRDTQYF
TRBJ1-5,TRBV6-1,CASSEAPGQPQHF
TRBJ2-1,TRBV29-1,CSANRARWNEQFF
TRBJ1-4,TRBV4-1,CASSHQAAEKLFF
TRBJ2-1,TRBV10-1,CASTTTPREAPHNEQFF
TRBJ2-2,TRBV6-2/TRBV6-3,CASSYSIFYGLYTGELFF
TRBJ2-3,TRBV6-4,CASSRTTTDTQYF
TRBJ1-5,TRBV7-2,CASSLKSNQPQHF
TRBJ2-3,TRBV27,CASSLGRADTQYF
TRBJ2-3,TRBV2,CASSSRQGGADTQYF
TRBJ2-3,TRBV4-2,CASSQASPDTQYF
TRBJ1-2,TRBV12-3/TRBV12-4,CASSFIGQGYTF
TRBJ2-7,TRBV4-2,CASSQGDSTYEQYF
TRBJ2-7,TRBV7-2,CASSPGTGAGEQYF
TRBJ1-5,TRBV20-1,CSASSGGINQPQHF